These 22 T cell receptor beta chains were all obtained from the same sample, sequenced in a study of blood T cell repertoires in acute mononucleosis. General study points: Public beta motifs plus an AV5-AJ31 alpha motif appeared to drive GLC-BM selection.

Sample time point: acute infectious mononucleosis, at clinical presentation within 2 weeks of symptom onset (visit 1). The data were produced by immunoSEQ multiplex PCR, yet TCRdb's version contains in-frame clones alone and is incomplete. Of some 660 clones in the sample, 30% to 45% were seen once. The sample in question was EBV GLC epitope tetramer+ CD8+ T cells sorted from PBMCs, obtained during acute infectious mononucleosis. The sample's subset: CD8 T cells binding tetramer with EBV BMLF1 280-288 peptide (GLC-BM). These TCRs come from a man aged 18 to 35 with infectious mononucleosis caused by EBV.

The chain combines TRBV27 with TRBJ2-2; tentative D call: TRBD2 (5 bases). V was trimmed by 5 bases and J by 6 bases, leaving 16 bases between them. This CDR3 is 15 amino acids long. CDR1 is MNHEY, CDR2 SMNVEV, per germline (reference sequence). Here the CDR3 DNA reads TGTGCCAGCAGTGAGGGTCAGATCGCCCCCGGGGAGCTGTTTTTT. Protein: CASSEGQIAPGELFF.

The chain uses TRBV14 and TRBJ2-7; no reliable D call. In germline, CDR1 is SGHDN, CDR2 FVKESK. V dropped 6 bases and J dropped 7 bases, with 16 bases sitting between them. The CDR3 is 13 residues long. The CDR3 spells CASSLPLSGEQYF. The CDR3 nucleotides read TGTGCCAGCAGTTTACCCCTCAGTGGGGAGCAGTACTTC.

The V gene is TRBV29-1, the J gene TRBJ1-4, with a weak D call TRBD1 (6 bases). The V gene's germline CDR1 is SQVTM and CDR2 ANQGSEA. V was pared by 4 bases and J by 11 bases, with 20 bases between. The CDR3 loop spans 14 amino acids. CDR3 protein: CSVGAGGTNYKLFF. CDR3 in DNA: TGCAGCGTTGGCGCCGGGGGCACTAATTATAAACTGTTTTTT.

This clone has only a few counts. The V and J genes are TRBV2 and TRBJ2-1; 7 positions match TRBD2. CDR1 is SNHLY, CDR2 FYNNEI, per germline. This CDR3 contains 17 residues. J was trimmed by 5 bases and V by 6 bases; bases with no gene match: 16. This chain's CDR3 is CASRLRGRGIVNNEQFF. CDR3 DNA: TGTGCCAGCAGGCTACGAGGGAGGGGAATCGTCAACAATGAGCAGTTCTTC.

This clone showed up just a few times. This likely came from a read error, as a far larger clone is one base away. The V gene is TRBV6-5, the J gene TRBJ2-1; no clear D. The CDR3 totals 14 residues. The V gene's germline CDR1 is MNHEY and CDR2 SVGAGI. The V and J ends lost 5 bases and 10 bases respectively, with 18 bases between them. The CDR3: CASSPRTVAYEQFF. CDR3 sequence (DNA): TGTGCCAGCAGTCCACGGACCGTTGCCTACGAGCAGTTCTTC.

As concerns this clone: A far larger clone is one nucleotide away, so this likely arose from a read error. Other DNA sequences of this sample code for an identical CDR3. The chain employs TRBV14 and TRBJ2-5; 11 nucleotides agree with TRBD2. Per the germline V gene, CDR1 is SGHDN and CDR2 is FVKESK. Losses at the gene ends were 4 bases for V and 5 bases for J; bases not matched to a gene: 9. This CDR3 contains 16 residues. CDR3 region: CASSPRGSGRVETQYF. For the CDR3, the DNA is TGTGCCAGCAGCCCCCGTGGTAGCGGGAGGGTGGAGACCCAGTACTTC.

Concerning this clone itself: The junction departs from the called germline gene at one end, perhaps through a read error. CDR3 region: CASSLPLSGEQEF. The CDR3 nucleotides read TGTGCCAGCAGTTTACCCCTCAGTGGGGAGCAGGAATTC. The gene calls are TRBV28 and TRBJ2-7, with D possibly being TRBD2 (5 bases). CDR1 and CDR2 from the germline V gene are MDHEN and SYDVKM. This CDR3 region has 13 residues.

This clone has more than one count but fewer than ten. Given a far larger clone just one base away, this is likely a sequencing read error. The sample holds other DNA sequences that translate to the same CDR3. The chain has TRBV29-1 and TRBJ1-4; a possible D gene is TRBD1 (6 bases). The CDR3 contains 14 residues. From germline, CDR1 is SQVTM and CDR2 ANQGSEA. As DNA, the CDR3 is TGCAGCGTTGGCGCCGGGGGCACTAATGATAAACTGTTTTTT. Protein sequence: CSVGAGGTNDKLFF.

As regards this clone: A junction boundary mismatches the germline segment, possibly from a read error. The chain carries TRBV29-1 and TRBJ1-4; the D gene is possibly TRBD1 (6 bases). From germline, CDR1 is SQVTM and CDR2 ANQGSEA. This CDR3 comprises 14 residues. CDR3 loop: CSVGAGGSNENLFF. The CDR3, as DNA: TGCAGCGTTGGCGCCGGGGGCTCTAATGAAAATCTGTTTTTT.

This chain links TRBV28 with TRBJ2-3, with 11 bases fitting TRBD2. J gave up 5 bases and V 3 bases, and 7 bases lay outside the gene matches. This CDR3 is 16 amino acids long. Germline V CDR1 and CDR2: MDHEN, SYDVKM. The CDR3 DNA reads TGTGCCAGCAGTTTTAGCGGGAGGGCCTGGATAGATACGCAGTATTTT. This sequence encodes CASSFSGRAWIDTQYF.

This clone was counted a few times. J is TRBJ2-2 and V is TRBV9, with D possibly being TRBD1 (6 bases). The V gene lost 0 bases and the J gene lost 0 bases, with 9 bases spanning the gap. The germline CDR1 and CDR2 sequences are SGDLS and YYNGEE. The CDR3 contains 16 residues. The CDR3 coding sequence is TGTGCCAGCAGCGTAGGGACAGTCTCGAACACCGGGGAGCTGTTTTTT. Translated, it gives CASSVGTVSNTGELFF.

Points on this clone: A far larger clone is just one base off, so this is likely a read error. The chain recombines TRBV9 with TRBJ2-7, with D possibly being TRBD1 (6 bases). The CDR3 totals 15 residues. CDR1 and CDR2 from the germline V gene are SGDLS and YYNGEE. The V and J ends lost 0 bases and 0 bases respectively, with 10 bases between them. This CDR3 reads CASSVVTGISYEQYF. The CDR3 DNA follows: TGTGCCAGCAGCGTAGTGACAGGAATCTCCTACGAGCAGTACTTC.

With respect to this clone: The limits of the CDR3 on the DNA are not certain, so only TCRdb's listed CDR3 is given. The chain joins TRBV2 to TRBJ2-2; the D call in the table, TRBD2, was not verified against the DNA. The CDR3 is 15 amino acids long, termini counted. Germline loops: CDR1 SNHLY, CDR2 FYNNEI. The CDR3: CAAVRVRSPPGSCFF.

Of note for this clone: A far larger clone lies a single base away; this is likely a read error. The rearrangement joins TRBV9 to TRBJ1-4, with D tentatively TRBD1 (5 bases). From germline, CDR1 is SGDLS and CDR2 YYNGEE. The V end was cut by 7 bases, the J end by 0 bases, with 16 bases between. This CDR3 has 16 amino acids. DNA of the CDR3: TGTGCCAGCTGCGACGGACAAGTTGCAACTAATGAAAAACTGTTTTTT. This encodes CASCDGQVATNEKLFF.

Points on this clone: This sequence may be a read error, since a much larger clone differs from it by one base. Other nucleotide sequences from this sample produce the same CDR3. The chain carries TRBV18 and TRBJ1-4, with no clear D. In germline, CDR1 is KGHSH, CDR2 LQKENI. This CDR3 has 15 residues. CDR3 loop: CASSPPAWNEKKLFF. The CDR3 nucleotides read TGTGCCAGCTCACCACCTGCTTGGAATGAAAAAAAACTTTTTTTT.

This clone has a handful of counts. A far bigger clonotype differs at one base, so this is likely a read error. Other nucleotide sequences from this sample produce the same CDR3. CDR3 coding DNA: TGCAGCGTTGGCGCCGGGGGCTCTAATGAAAAACTGTTTTTT. Amino acids: CSVGAGGSNEKLFF. J is TRBJ1-4 and V is TRBV29-1, with D possibly being TRBD1 (6 bases). Trimming shortened V by 4 bases and J by 3 bases, and 12 bases separated the two germline ends. This CDR3 spans 14 amino acids. CDR1 SQVTM and CDR2 ANQGSEA come from the germline V gene.

As for this clone: Other DNA sequences in the sample encode the same CDR3. V gene TRBV29-1 combines with J gene TRBJ1-4; D is unresolved. The CDR3 covers 14 residues. The V end was cut by 4 bases, the J end by 3 bases, with 12 bases between. The germline gives CDR1 SQVTM, CDR2 ANQGSEA. CDR3 in DNA: TGCAGCGTTGGCGCCGGTGGCTCTAATGAAAAACTGTTTTTT. Amino acids: CSVGAGGSNEKLFF. The complete variable domain, with remaining parts taken from reference TRBV29-1 and TRBJ1-4, reads SAVISQKPSRDICQRGTSLTIQCQVDSQVTMMFWYRQQPGQSLTLIATANQGSEATYESGFVIDKFPISRPNLTFSTLTVSNMSPEDSSIYLCSVGAGGSNEKLFFGSGTQLSVL.

This clone was detected a few times. A far larger clone lies a single base away; this is likely a read error. The genes are TRBV10-3 and TRBJ2-1; 7 nucleotides align to TRBD2. The CDR3 runs 17 residues. The germline CDR1 and CDR2 sequences are ENHRY and SYGVKD. The V and J ends lost 6 bases and 5 bases, in that order; junction bases with no gene match: 16. The CDR3 spells CAIRLRGRGIVNNEQFF. CDR3 DNA: TGTGCCATCAGGCTACGAGGGAGGGGAATCGTCAACAATGAGCAGTTCTTC.

This clone has only a few counts. A far larger clone is one nucleotide away, so this likely arose from a read error. This chain joins TRBV9 and TRBJ1-4, with a tentative D call TRBD1 (5 bases). The germline V gene has CDR1 SGDLS and CDR2 YYNGEE. This CDR3 comprises 16 residues. CDR3 loop: CSSSDGQVATNEKLFF. In DNA form, the CDR3 reads TGTTCCAGCAGCGACGGACAAGTTGCAACTAATGAAAAACTGTTTTTT.

This clone was recorded only once. The chain carries TRBV29-1 and TRBJ1-4; unclear D gene. V shed 4 bases and J shed 14 bases, with 23 bases lying between them. Germline CDR1 and CDR2: SQVTM and ANQGSEA. CDR3 length: 14 residues. CDR3 protein: CSVGAVGTNEYLFF. In DNA, the CDR3 is TGCAGCGTTGGCGCCGTGGGCACTAATGAATATCTGTTTTTT.

This clone was counted a few times. This CDR3 is also generated by other DNA sequences in the sample. The chain recombines TRBV9 with TRBJ1-4; D gene uncertain. In germline, CDR1 is SGDLS, CDR2 YYNGEE. The CDR3 is 16 residues long. Deletions cut 3 bases from V and 0 bases from J, with 12 bases between. CDR3 DNA: TGTGCCAGCAGCGACGGTCTAGTTGCAACTAATGAAAAACTGTTTTTT. This codes for CASSDGLVATNEKLFF.

This clone appeared a few times. This chain joins TRBV9 and TRBJ1-4; D might be TRBD1 (5 bases). The CDR3 extends over 16 amino acids. Germline-derived CDR1 and CDR2 are SGDLS and YYNGEE. V was clipped by 3 bases and J by 4 bases, with 16 bases between them. CDR3 protein: CASSDGQFANNEKLFF. The CDR3 nucleotides are TGTGCCAGCAGCGACGGACAATTTGCAAATAATGAAAAACTGTTTTTT.